The present TCR beta chain was sequenced within a study of blood T cell repertoires in COVID-19. TCRdb keeps only in-frame clones here, not all; method: immunoSEQ multiplex PCR. In the table there are roughly 300,000 clones, 85% of which are singletons. Input material: PBMCs or T cells enriched from blood (not recorded which). The sequence was collected from a woman aged 45-60 years who had recovered from COVID-19.

For the CDR3, the DNA is TGTGCCAGCAGTTCGGGACTCGAAATCTATGGCTACACCTTC. Translated, it gives CASSSGLEIYGYTF. The chain joins TRBV28 to TRBJ1-2; D perhaps matches TRBD1 (5 bases). In germline, CDR1 is MDHEN, CDR2 SYDVKM. Trimming took 4 bases from V and 4 from J, leaving 13 bases between them. The CDR3 runs to 14 residues.